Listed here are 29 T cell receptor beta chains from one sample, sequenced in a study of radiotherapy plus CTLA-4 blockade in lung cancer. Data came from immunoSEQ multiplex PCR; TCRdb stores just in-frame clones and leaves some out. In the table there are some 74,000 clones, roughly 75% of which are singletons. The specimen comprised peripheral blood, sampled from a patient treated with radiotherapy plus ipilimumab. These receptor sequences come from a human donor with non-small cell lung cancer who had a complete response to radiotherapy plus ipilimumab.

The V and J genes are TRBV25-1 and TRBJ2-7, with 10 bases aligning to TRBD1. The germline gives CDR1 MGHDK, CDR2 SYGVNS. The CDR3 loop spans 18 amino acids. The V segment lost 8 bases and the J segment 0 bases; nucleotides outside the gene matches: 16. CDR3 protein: CASLLPLGQGGSSYEQYV. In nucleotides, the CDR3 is TGTGCCAGCCTTCTCCCCCTTGGACAGGGGGGAAGCTCCTACGAGCAGTACGTC.

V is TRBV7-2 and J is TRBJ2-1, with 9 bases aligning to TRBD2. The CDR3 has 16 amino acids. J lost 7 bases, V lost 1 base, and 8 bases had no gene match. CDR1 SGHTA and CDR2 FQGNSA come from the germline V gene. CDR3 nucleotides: TGTGCCAGCAGCTTAGTGGTAGCGGGAGCTCGGAATGAGCAGTTCTTC. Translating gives CASSLVVAGARNEQFF.

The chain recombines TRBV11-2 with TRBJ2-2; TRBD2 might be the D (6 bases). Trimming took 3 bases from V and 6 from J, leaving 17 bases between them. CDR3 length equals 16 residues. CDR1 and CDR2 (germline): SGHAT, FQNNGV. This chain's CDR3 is CASSLSGPSAAGELFF. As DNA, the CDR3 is TGTGCCAGCAGCTTGAGCGGGCCCTCTGCCGCCGGGGAGCTGTTTTTT.

In DNA form, the CDR3 reads TGTGCCAGCAGCTACGCCGGCCTTACCTACAATGAGCAGTTCTTC. It codes for CASSYAGLTYNEQFF. This chain connects TRBV5-6 to TRBJ2-1; D gene unclear. Looked up from germline, CDR1 is SGHDT and CDR2 is YYEEEE. This CDR3 spans 15 amino acids. V lost 3 bases and J 2 bases, leaving 12 bases between the germline ends.

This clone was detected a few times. The CDR3 region is CSVPGDKEGTEAFF. The CDR3 DNA follows: TGCAGCGTTCCCGGGGACAAGGAGGGCACTGAAGCTTTCTTT. The rearrangement uses TRBV29-1 and TRBJ1-1, with a tentative D call TRBD1 (6 bases). The V and J ends lost 5 bases and 4 bases respectively, with 17 bases between them. The CDR3 runs to 14 residues. Germline-derived CDR1 and CDR2 are SQVTM and ANQGSEA.

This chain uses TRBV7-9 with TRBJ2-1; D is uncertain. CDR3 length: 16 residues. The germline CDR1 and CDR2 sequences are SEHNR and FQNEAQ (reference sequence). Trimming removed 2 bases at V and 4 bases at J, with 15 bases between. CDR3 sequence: CASSLIGIGQYNEQFF. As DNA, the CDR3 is TGTGCCAGCAGCTTAATAGGGATTGGGCAGTACAATGAGCAGTTCTTC.

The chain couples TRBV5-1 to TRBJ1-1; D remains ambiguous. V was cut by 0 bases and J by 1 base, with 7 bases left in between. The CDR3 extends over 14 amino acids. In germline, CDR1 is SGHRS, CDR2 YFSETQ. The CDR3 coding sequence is TGCGCCAGCAGCTTGGATACGTCGAACACTGAAGCTTTCTTT. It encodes CASSLDTSNTEAFF.

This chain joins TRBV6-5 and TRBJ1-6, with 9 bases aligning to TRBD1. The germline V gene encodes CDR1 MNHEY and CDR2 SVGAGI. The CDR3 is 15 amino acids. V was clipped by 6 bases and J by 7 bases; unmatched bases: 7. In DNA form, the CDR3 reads TGTGCCAGCAGAAGATCCGGGACAGGGAATTCACCCCTCCACTTT. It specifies CASRRSGTGNSPLHF.

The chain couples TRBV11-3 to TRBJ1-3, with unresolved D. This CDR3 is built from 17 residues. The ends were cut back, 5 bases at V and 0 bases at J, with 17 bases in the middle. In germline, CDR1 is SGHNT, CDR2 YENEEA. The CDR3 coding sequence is TGTGCCAGCAGCCTTCTTACTACCATTCACTCTGGAAACACCATATATTTT. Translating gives CASSLLTTIHSGNTIYF.

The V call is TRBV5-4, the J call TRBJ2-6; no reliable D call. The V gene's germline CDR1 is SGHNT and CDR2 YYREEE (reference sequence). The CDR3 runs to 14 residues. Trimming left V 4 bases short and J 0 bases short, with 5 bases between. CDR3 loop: CASSPDSGANVLTF. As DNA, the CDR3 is TGTGCCAGCAGCCCGGACTCTGGGGCCAACGTCCTGACTTTC.

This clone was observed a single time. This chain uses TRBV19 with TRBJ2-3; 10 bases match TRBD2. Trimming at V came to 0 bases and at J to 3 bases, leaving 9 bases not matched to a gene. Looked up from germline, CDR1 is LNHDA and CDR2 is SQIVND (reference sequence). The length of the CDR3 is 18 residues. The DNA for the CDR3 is TGTGCCAGTAGTATAGATCGATTAGCGGGGGGAAAAACAGATACGCAGTATTTT. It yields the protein CASSIDRLAGGKTDTQYF.

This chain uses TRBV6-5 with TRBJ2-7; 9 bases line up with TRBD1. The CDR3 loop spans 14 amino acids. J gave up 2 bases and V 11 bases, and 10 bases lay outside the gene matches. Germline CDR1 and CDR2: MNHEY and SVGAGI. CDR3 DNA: TGTGCCCTAGTGTATGGGACAGGGCCCTACGAGCAGTACTTC. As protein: CALVYGTGPYEQYF.

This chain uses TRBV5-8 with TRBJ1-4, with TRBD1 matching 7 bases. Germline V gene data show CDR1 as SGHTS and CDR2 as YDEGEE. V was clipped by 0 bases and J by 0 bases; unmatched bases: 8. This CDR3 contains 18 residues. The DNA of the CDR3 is TGTGCCAGCAGCTTGGGCGCAGGGACAGCTACAACTAATGAAAAACTGTTTTTT. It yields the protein CASSLGAGTATTNEKLFF.

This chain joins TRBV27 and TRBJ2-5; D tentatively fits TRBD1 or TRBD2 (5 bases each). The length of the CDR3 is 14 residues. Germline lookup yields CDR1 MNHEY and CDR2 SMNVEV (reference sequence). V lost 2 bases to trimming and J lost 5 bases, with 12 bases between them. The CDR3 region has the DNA TGTGCCAGCAGTTTAGGAACGGGACGCGAGACCCAGTACTTC. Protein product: CASSLGTGRETQYF.

Here the CDR3 DNA reads TGTGCCAGTAGTATCTACGGGGGTAGCAATCAGCCCCAGCATTTT. Amino acids: CASSIYGGSNQPQHF. V is TRBV19 and J is TRBJ1-5; D might be TRBD1 (5 bases). The germline V and J ends were trimmed by 3 bases and 0 bases, with 9 bases remaining between them. The germline CDR1 and CDR2 sequences are LNHDA and SQIVND (reference sequence). The CDR3 is 15 amino acids.

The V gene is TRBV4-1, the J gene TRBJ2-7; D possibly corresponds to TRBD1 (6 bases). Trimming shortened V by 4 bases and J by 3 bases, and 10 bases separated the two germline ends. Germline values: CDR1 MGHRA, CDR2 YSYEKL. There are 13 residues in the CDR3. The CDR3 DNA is TGCGCCAGCAGCCTCCGGGACAACTACGAGCAGTACTTC. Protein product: CASSLRDNYEQYF.

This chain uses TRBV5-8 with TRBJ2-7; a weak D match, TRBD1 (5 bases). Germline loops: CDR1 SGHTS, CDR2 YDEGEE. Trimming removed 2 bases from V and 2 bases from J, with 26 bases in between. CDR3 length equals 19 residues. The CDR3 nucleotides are TGTGCCAGCAGCTTTTCAAGGCGCAGGGCCAGGATTCAAACCTACGAGCAGTACGTC. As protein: CASSFSRRRARIQTYEQYV.

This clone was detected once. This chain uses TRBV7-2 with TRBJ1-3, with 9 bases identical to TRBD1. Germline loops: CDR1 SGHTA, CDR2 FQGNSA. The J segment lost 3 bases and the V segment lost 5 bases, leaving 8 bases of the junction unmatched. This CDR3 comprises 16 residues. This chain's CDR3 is CASSTHRGLSGNTIYF. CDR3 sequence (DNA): TGTGCCAGCAGCACCCACAGGGGGCTCAGTGGAAACACCATATATTTT.

CDR3 bases: TGTGCCAGCAGTTCCAGACAGGTAGTCTCTGGAAACACCATATATTTT. Translation gives CASSSRQVVSGNTIYF. The rearrangement joins TRBV6-5 to TRBJ1-3, with D possibly TRBD1 on 6 matching bases. Germline V gene sequence: CDR1 MNHEY, CDR2 SVGAGI. The ends were cut back, 4 bases at V and 0 bases at J, with 13 bases in the middle. The CDR3 runs to 16 residues.

The CDR3, as DNA: TGTGCCAGCAGTCCTATCACTAGCGGGAGGTTCAATGAGCAGTTCTTC. It translates to CASSPITSGRFNEQFF. V usage is TRBV7-9 and J usage is TRBJ2-1; the match to TRBD2 covers 12 bases. The CDR3 spans 16 residues. Trimming cost V 6 bases and J 6 bases; bases outside gene matches: 9. Germline assignment: CDR1 SEHNR and CDR2 FQNEAQ (reference sequence).

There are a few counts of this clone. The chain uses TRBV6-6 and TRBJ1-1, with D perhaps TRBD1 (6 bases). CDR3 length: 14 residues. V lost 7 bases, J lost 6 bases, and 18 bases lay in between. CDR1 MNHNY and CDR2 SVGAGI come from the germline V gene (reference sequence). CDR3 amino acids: CASTNPTGGSEAFF. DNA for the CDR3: TGTGCCAGCACCAACCCGACAGGAGGGTCTGAAGCTTTCTTT.

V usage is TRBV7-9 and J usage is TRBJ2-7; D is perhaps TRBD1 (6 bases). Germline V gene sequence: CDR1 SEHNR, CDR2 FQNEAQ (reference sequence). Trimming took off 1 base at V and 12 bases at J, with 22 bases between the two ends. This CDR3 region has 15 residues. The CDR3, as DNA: TGTGCCAGCAGCTTAGAGCAAAGACAGGACCCTGCTTGGTACGTC. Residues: CASSLEQRQDPAWYV.

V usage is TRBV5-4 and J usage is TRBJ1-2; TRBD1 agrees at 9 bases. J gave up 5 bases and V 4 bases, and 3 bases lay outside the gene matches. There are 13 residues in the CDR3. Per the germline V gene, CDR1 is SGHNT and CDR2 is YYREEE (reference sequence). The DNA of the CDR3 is TGTGCCAGCAGCGGGACAGGGAGTTATGGCTACACCTTC. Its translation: CASSGTGSYGYTF.

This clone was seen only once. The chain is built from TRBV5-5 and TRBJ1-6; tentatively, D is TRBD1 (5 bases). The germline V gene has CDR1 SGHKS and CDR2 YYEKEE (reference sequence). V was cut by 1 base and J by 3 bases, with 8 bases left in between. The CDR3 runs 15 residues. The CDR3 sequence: CASSLRDSYNSPLHF. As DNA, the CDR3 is TGTGCCAGCAGCTTGAGAGACAGCTATAATTCACCCCTCCACTTT.

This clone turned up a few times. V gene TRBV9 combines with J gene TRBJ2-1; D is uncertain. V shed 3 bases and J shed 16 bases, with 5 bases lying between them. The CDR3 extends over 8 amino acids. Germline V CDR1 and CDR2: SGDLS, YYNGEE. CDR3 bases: TGTGCCAGCAGCGCCTCTTTCTTC. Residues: CASSASFF.

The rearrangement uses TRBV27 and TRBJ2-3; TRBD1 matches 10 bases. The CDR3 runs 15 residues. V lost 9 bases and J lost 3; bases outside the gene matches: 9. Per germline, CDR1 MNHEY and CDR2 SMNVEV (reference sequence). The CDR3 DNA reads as TGTGCCAGTAACGGGGACAGGGGAGGGACAGATACGCAGTATTTT. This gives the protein CASNGDRGGTDTQYF.

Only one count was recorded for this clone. CDR3: CASSYGGLNEKLFF. The CDR3 region has the DNA TGTGCCAGCAGTTACGGGGGGCTTAATGAAAAACTGTTTTTT. J is TRBJ1-4 and V is TRBV6-5; the D gene is possibly TRBD1 (6 bases). The CDR3 contains 14 residues. Germline V lookup: CDR1 MNHEY, CDR2 SVGAGI. The V end was cut by 2 bases, the J end by 4 bases, with 8 bases between.

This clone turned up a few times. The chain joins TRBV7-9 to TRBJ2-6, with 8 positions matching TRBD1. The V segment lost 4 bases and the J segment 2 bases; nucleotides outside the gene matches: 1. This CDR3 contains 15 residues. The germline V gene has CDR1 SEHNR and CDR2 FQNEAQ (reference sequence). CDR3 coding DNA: TGTGCCAGCAGCTCGGGACAGGCTGGGGCCAACGTCCTGACTTTC. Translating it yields CASSSGQAGANVLTF.

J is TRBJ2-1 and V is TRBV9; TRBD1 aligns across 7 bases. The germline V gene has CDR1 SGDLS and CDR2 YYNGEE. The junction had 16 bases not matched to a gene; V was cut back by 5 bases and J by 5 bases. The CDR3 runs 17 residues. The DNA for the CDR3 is TGTGCCAGCAGTGTTAGTTCGACAGGGAAGGGCCACAATGAGCAGTTCTTC. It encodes CASSVSSTGKGHNEQFF.